The entry below gives a single T cell receptor (beta chain) sequence along with its context. How the authors handled the data: Reference gene primers were amplified, and this amplification served to estimate nucleated cell counts. The method was immunoSEQ multiplex PCR; TCRdb's version includes in-frame clones alone and lacks a portion of them. From that table come the V and J calls and clone size; the DNA was used to work out D and trimming. The sample yields 120,000 or so clones, over 75% seen once. The data originate from a study of blood T cell repertoires in COVID-19. Study at large: Sites in the United States, Italy and Spain provided acute and convalescent COVID-19 samples. The cDNA or gDNA used as material had been derived from T cells, B-cell-depleted T cells, or PBMCs.

The germline V gene encodes CDR1 SGHRS and CDR2 YFSETQ. CDR3 size: 13 residues. The V end lost 2 bases, the J end lost 3 bases, and 9 bases lay between the germline ends. The sample consisted of peripheral blood. The V call is TRBV5-1, the J call TRBJ2-7; D is uncertain. The source of this sequence is a woman older than 75 with acute or convalescent COVID-19. The CDR3 DNA reads as TGCGCCAGCAGCTTTGGCAGAAACTACGAGCAGTACGTC. Translated: CASSFGRNYEQYV.